Listed here are 5 T cell receptor beta chains from one sample, sequenced in a study of blood T cell repertoires in COVID-19. This table comes from immunoSEQ multiplex PCR, and its TCRdb copy is limited to in-frame clones, with some not included. The table includes 300,000 to 400,000 clones, around 87% detected once. The sequencing input was PBMCs or T cells enriched from blood (not recorded which). The receptor source for this set is a woman aged 25-40 years with acute COVID-19.

The CDR3 reads CASSQQPWTGGADTQYF. CDR3 nucleotides: TGCGCCAGCAGCCAGCAGCCTTGGACAGGCGGGGCAGATACGCAGTATTTT. The gene calls are TRBV4-1 and TRBJ2-3, with D tentatively TRBD1 (7 bases). CDR3 length: 17 residues. Germline V lookup: CDR1 MGHRA, CDR2 YSYEKL. Trimming stripped 3 bases from V and 4 bases from J, with 20 bases between.

The gene calls are TRBV28 and TRBJ1-1; D call uncertain. Germline CDR1 reads MDHEN; CDR2 reads SYDVKM. This CDR3 has 14 amino acids. Trimming took 7 bases from V and 3 from J, leaving 15 bases between them. The DNA of the CDR3 is TGTGCCAGCACCAGACCGGGAAAGGACACTGAAGCTTTCTTT. Translating gives CASTRPGKDTEAFF.

This chain connects TRBV9 to TRBJ2-1; 7 bases are shared with TRBD1. V was clipped by 4 bases and J by 10 bases; unmatched bases: 11. From germline, CDR1 is SGDLS and CDR2 YYNGEE. The CDR3 is made up of 14 amino acids. The CDR3 DNA sequence: TGTGCCAGCAGCTCCGGGACAGTGCTACGGGAGCAGTTCTTC. It specifies CASSSGTVLREQFF.

The genes are TRBV5-4 and TRBJ2-5; TRBD2 matches at 13 bases. This CDR3 has 15 amino acids. Germline CDR1 SGHNT, CDR2 YYREEE (reference sequence). J gave up 3 bases and V 4 bases, and 3 bases lay outside the gene matches. CDR3 residues: CASSPGLAGEETQYF. The CDR3 DNA follows: TGTGCCAGCAGCCCTGGACTAGCGGGGGAAGAGACCCAGTACTTC.

DNA for the CDR3: TGTGCCAGCAGCAAAGTAATAGGGAGGGAATATCAGCCCCAGCATTTT. Its protein is CASSKVIGREYQPQHF. The genes are TRBV21-1 and TRBJ1-5. TRBV21-1 is marked as a pseudogene. This CDR3 spans 16 amino acids.